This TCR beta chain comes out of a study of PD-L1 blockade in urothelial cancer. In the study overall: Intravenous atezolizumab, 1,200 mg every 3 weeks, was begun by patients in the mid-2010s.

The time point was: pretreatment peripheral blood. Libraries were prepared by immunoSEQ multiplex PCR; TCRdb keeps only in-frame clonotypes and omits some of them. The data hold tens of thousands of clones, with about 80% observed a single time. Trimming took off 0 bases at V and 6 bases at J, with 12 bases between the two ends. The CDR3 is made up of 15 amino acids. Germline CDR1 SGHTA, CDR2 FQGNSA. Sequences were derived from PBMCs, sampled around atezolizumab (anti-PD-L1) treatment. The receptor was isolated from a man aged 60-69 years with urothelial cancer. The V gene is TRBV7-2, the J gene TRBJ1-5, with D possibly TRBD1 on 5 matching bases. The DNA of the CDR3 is TGTGCCAGCAGCTTAGCTGCAACGGGGGTTCAGCCCCAGCATTTT. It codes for CASSLAATGVQPQHF.